A single TCR beta chain is shown here with its context. This sample is part of a study of blood T cell repertoires in COVID-19. Per the authors' pipeline: From reference gene primer amplification, estimates of nucleated cell counts were derived. Here immunoSEQ multiplex PCR was the method, and the copy in TCRdb shows in-frame clones only, minus some. The D gene and trimming were derived from the DNA, and the V and J assignments and clone size from that table. The sample consists of a few hundred thousand clones, nearly 90% of them appearing once. Seattle enrolled patients during active infection and tracked them longitudinally. The V segment lost 4 bases and the J segment 0 bases; nucleotides outside the gene matches: 3. The CDR3 runs 15 residues. Germline assignment: CDR1 MNHEY and CDR2 SMNVEV (reference sequence).

The sequence came from a man aged 45-60 years with COVID-19, enrolled during active disease. This chain links TRBV27 with TRBJ2-1, with TRBD2 matching over 7 bases. Input material: peripheral blood. In DNA, the CDR3 is TGTGCCAGCAGTTCCCCTAGCGGCTCCTACAATGAGCAGTTCTTC. Protein: CASSSPSGSYNEQFF.